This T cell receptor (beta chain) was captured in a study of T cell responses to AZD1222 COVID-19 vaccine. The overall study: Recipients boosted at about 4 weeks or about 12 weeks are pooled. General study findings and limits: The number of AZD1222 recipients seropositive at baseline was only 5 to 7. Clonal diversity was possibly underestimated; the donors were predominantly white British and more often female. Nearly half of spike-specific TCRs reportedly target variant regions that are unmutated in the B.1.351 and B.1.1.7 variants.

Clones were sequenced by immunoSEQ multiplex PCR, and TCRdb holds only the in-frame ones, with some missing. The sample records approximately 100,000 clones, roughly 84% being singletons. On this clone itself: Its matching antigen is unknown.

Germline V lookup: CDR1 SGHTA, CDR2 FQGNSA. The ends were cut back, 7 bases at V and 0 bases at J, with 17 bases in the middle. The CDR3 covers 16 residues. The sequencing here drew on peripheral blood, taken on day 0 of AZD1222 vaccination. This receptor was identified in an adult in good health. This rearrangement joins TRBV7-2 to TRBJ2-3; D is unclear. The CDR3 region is CASTRFAAYSTDTQYF. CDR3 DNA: TGTGCCAGCACTCGTTTCGCGGCATATAGCACAGATACGCAGTATTTT. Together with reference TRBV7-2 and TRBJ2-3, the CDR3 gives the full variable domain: GAGVSQSPSNKVTEKGKDVELRCDPISGHTALYWYRQSLGQGLEFLIYFQGNSAPDKSGLPSDRFSAERTGGSVSTLTIQRTQQEDSAVYLCASTRFAAYSTDTQYFGPGTRLTVL.